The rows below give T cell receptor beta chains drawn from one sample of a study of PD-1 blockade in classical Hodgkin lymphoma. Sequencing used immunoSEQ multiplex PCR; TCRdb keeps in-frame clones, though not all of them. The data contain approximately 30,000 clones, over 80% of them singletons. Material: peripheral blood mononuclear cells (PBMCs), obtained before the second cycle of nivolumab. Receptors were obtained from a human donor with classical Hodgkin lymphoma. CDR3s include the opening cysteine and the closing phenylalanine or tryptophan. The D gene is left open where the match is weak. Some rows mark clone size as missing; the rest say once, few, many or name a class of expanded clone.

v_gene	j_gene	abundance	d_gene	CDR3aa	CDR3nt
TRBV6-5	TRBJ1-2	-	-	CASSSQTGNYGYTF	TGTGCCAGCAGTTCCCAGACCGGGAACTATGGCTACACCTTC
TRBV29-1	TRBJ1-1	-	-	CSGGVQSNTEAFF	TGCAGCGGAGGCGTACAGTCGAACACTGAAGCTTTCTTT
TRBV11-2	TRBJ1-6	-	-	CASSSNSPLHF	TGTGCCAGCAGTTCCAACTCACCCCTCCACTTT
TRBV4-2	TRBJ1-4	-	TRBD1	CASSQDWGTGDEKLFF	TGTGCCAGCAGCCAAGATTGGGGGACAGGGGATGAAAAACTGTTTTTT
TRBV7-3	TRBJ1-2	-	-	CASSLSGANYGYTF	TGTGCCAGCAGCTTATCCGGGGCTAACTATGGCTACACCTTC
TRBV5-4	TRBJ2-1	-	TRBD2	CASSQAGGRDEQFF	TGTGCCAGCAGCCAGGCGGGGGGGCGAGATGAGCAGTTCTTC
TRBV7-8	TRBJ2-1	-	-	CASSLDNRRDEQFF	TGTGCCAGCAGCTTAGATAACAGGAGGGACGAGCAGTTCTTC
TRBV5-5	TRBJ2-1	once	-	CASSLEGNEQFF	TGTGCCAGCAGCTTGGAGGGGAATGAGCAGTTCTTC
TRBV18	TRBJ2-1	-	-	CASSLTGPGGTYNEQFF	TGTGCCAGCTCACTAACGGGCCCCGGGGGCACCTACAATGAGCAGTTCTTC
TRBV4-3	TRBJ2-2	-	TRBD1	CASSQNRGNTGELFF	TGCGCCAGCAGCCAGAACAGGGGGAACACCGGGGAGCTGTTTTTT
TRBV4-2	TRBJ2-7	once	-	CASSHSRGHEQYF	TGTGCCAGCAGCCATTCCAGGGGCCACGAGCAGTACTTC
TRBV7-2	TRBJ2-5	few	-	CASSSNPTRAETQYF	TGTGCCAGCAGTTCAAACCCGACAAGGGCGGAGACCCAGTACTTC
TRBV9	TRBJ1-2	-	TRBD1	CASSVTGGAAYGYTF	TGTGCCAGCAGCGTAACAGGGGGCGCTGCTTATGGCTACACCTTC
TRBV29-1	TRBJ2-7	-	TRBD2	CSAKRGAGVSYEQYF	TGCAGCGCCAAACGCGGAGCGGGGGTCTCCTACGAGCAGTACTTC
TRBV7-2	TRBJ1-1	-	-	CASSLSGGGTEAFF	TGTGCCAGCAGCTTAAGTGGGGGTGGCACTGAAGCTTTCTTT
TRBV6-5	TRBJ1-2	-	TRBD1	CASRLTGSGGYTF	TGTGCCAGCAGGTTGACAGGGTCGGGGGGCTACACCTTC
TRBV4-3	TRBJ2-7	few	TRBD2	CASSLSSAAGTRNF	TGCGCCAGCAGCCTAAGTTCAGCCGCCGGGACTAGGAACTTC
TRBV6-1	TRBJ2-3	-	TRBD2	CASSEALAGGADTQYF	TGTGCCAGCAGTGAAGCGCTAGCGGGAGGGGCAGATACGCAGTATTTT
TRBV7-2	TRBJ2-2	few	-	CASSSGTLGGELFF	TGTGCCAGCAGCTCCGGGACTCTGGGCGGGGAGCTGTTTTTT
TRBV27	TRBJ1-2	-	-	CASSPTDSGFYGYTF	TGTGCCAGCAGTCCCACGGACAGCGGGTTCTATGGCTACACCTTC
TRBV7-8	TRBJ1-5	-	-	CASSQHNQPQHF	TGTGCCAGCAGCCAACACAATCAGCCCCAGCATTTT
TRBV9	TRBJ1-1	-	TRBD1	CASSNQGAAEAFF	TGTGCCAGCAGCAACCAGGGGGCCGCTGAAGCTTTCTTT
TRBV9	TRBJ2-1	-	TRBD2	CASSVVASGRHEQFF	TGTGCCAGCAGCGTAGTCGCTAGCGGGAGGCATGAGCAGTTCTTC
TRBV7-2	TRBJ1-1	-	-	CASSMTLLRTEAFF	TGTGCCAGCAGCATGACCCTCTTGCGCACTGAAGCTTTCTTT
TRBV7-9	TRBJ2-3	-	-	CASSPKEGTRDTQYF	TGTGCCAGCAGCCCTAAAGAGGGGACTCGGGATACGCAGTATTTT
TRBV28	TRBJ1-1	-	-	CASTTNTEAFF	TGTGCCAGCACCACAAACACTGAAGCTTTCTTT
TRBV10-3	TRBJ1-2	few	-	CAISESFLRRNYGYTF	TGTGCCATCAGTGAGTCGTTCCTACGCCGAAACTATGGCTACACCTTC
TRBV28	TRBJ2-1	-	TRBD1	CASSFIALRDRENNEQFF	TGTGCCAGCAGTTTCATCGCCCTCCGGGACAGGGAAAACAATGAGCAGTTCTTC
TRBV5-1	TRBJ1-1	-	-	CASSRGVNTEAFF	TGCGCCAGCTCCCGCGGGGTGAACACTGAAGCTTTCTTT
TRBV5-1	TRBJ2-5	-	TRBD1	CASSLGAGTAQETQYF	TGCGCCAGCAGCTTGGGGGCCGGGACAGCCCAAGAGACCCAGTACTTC
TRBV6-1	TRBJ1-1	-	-	CASSQSLIQERAFF	TGTGCCAGCAGCCAAAGTCTGATCCAGGAAAGAGCTTTCTTT
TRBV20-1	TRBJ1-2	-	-	CSARSGYTF	TGCAGTGCTAGGTCTGGCTACACCTTC
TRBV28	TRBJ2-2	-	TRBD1	CASSFLGQGDTGELFF	TGTGCCAGCAGTTTTCTGGGACAGGGAGACACCGGGGAGCTGTTTTTT
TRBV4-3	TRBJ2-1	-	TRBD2	CASSQRRTSGSNEQFF	TGCGCCAGCAGCCAACGTCGGACTAGCGGGAGTAATGAGCAGTTCTTC
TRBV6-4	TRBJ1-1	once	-	CASRGGTEAFF	TGTGCCAGCAGGGGGGGTACTGAAGCTTTCTTT
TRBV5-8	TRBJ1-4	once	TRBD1	CASSRRQGGEKLFF	TGTGCCAGCAGCCGTCGACAGGGGGGTGAAAAACTGTTTTTT
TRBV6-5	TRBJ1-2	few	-	CASSYSRGGGGYTF	TGTGCCAGCAGTTACTCCCGTGGCGGGGGGGGCTACACCTTC
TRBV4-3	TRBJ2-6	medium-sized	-	CASSPHAGPTSGANVLTF	TGCGCCAGCAGTCCACACGCGGGCCCCACCTCTGGGGCCAACGTCCTGACTTTC
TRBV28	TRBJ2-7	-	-	CASGRVPPNEQYF	TGTGCCAGCGGAAGGGTCCCTCCTAACGAGCAGTACTTC
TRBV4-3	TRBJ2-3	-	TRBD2	CASSQLAGGTDTQYF	TGCGCCAGCAGCCAACTAGCGGGAGGCACAGATACGCAGTATTTT
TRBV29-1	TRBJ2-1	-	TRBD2	CSVVRGSSYNEQFF	TGCAGCGTTGTTCGCGGGAGCTCCTACAATGAGCAGTTCTTC
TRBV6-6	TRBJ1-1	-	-	CASSPRGQTNWRAFF	TGTGCCAGCAGCCCCCGAGGACAAACCAATTGGAGAGCTTTCTTT
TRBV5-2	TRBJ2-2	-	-	CASSLASGRTNTGELFF	TGTGCCAGCAGCTTAGCGTCTGGCCGAACGAACACCGGGGAGCTGTTTTTT
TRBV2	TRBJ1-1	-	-	CASGGGTEAFF	TGTGCCAGCGGGGGAGGCACTGAAGCTTTCTTT
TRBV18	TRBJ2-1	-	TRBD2	CASSPPGTSGFDEQFF	TGTGCCAGCTCACCACCCGGGACTAGCGGGTTCGATGAGCAGTTCTTC
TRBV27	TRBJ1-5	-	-	CASSLSGGGTVSNQPQHF	TGTGCCAGCAGTTTATCGGGCGGGGGCACGGTTAGCAATCAGCCCCAGCATTTT
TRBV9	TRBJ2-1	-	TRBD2	CASSVDSRTSGRGPFNEQFF	TGTGCCAGCAGCGTAGACTCGAGGACTAGCGGGAGAGGACCTTTTAATGAGCAGTTCTTC
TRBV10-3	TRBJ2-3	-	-	CAISESRQVETDTQYF	TGTGCCATCAGTGAGTCGCGACAGGTGGAAACAGATACGCAGTATTTT
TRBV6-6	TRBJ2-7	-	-	CASSSPPHEQYF	TGTGCCAGCAGTTCCCCCCCCCACGAGCAGTACTTC
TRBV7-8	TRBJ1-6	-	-	CASSLVGTARTPLHF	TGTGCCAGCAGCTTAGTGGGGACTGCGAGGACACCCCTCCACTTT
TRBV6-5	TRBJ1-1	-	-	CASSAVEGTEAFF	TGTGCCAGCAGTGCGGTTGAGGGGACTGAAGCTTTCTTT
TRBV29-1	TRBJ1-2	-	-	CSVEDLGGDHYGYTF	TGCAGCGTTGAAGATCTAGGGGGGGACCACTATGGCTACACCTTC
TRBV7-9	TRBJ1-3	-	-	CASSLENPGAGNTIYF	TGTGCCAGCAGCTTAGAAAACCCAGGGGCTGGAAACACCATATATTTT